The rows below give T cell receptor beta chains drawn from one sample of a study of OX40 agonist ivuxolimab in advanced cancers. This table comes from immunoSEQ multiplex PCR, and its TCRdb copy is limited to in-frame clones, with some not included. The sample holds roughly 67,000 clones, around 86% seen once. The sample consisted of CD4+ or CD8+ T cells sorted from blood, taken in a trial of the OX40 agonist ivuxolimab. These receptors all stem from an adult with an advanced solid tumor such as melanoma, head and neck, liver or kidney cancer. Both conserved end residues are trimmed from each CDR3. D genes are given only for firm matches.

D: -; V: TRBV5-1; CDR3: ASSSISGNTIY
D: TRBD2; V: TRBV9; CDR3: ASSVAPLTSGGKNIQY
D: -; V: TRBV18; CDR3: ASSPNLRDSGNTIY
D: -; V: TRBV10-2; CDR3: ASHYRQDLSTEAF
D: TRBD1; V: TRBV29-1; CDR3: SVDAGQKKGYGYT
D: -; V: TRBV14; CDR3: ASSTGRVGRGTEAF
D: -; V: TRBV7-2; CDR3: ASSLLGQLSEQF
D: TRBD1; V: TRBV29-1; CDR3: SATGQDSEEKLF
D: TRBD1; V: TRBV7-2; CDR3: ASRRDRVSYEQY
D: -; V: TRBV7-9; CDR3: ASSLASGRAEAF
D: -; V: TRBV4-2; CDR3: ASSLTANEKLF
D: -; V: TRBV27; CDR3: ASMGIGAVETQY
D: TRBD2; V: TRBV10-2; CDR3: ASTQRGGDEQF
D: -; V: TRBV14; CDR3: ASSQVRIGHGVMEQY
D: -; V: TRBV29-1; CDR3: SARGRGEETQY
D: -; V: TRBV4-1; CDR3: ASSLGWGNEKLF
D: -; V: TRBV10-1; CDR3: ASSLCYGYT
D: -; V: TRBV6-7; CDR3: ASSPTPGVGQETQY
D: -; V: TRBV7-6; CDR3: ASSLGTGAMTETQY
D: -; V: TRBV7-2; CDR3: ASSWGARGQSNQPQH
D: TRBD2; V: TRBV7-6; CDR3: ASSPGGSSYEQY
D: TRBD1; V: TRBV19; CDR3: ASSLLTGGGNQPQH
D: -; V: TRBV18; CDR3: ASSLLVNEKLF
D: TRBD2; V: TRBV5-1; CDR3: ASSLEGTSASDTQY
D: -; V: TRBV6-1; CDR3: ASSEGDLYEQY
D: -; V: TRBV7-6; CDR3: ASRMSPLGTGELF
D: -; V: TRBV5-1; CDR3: ASSLGQLAPADTQY
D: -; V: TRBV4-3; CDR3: ASSQDRGINYGYT
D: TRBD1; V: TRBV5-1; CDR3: ASSLEGDSRYSPLH
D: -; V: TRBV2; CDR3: ASSEGVSMGGTEAF
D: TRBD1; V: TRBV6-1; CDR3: ASSVSSQGDTEAF
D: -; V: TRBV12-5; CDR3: ASGLKEETQY
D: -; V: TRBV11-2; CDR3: ASSLIQGSNEQY
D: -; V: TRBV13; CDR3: ASSLGFGPEKLF
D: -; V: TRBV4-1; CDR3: ASSHEGRMDPARYNEQF
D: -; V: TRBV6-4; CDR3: ASSAPEGQY
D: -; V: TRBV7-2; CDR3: ASSLLRSRGLQETQY
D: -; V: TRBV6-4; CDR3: ASSDSHSRTDTQY
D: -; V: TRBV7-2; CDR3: ASSFQENTEAF